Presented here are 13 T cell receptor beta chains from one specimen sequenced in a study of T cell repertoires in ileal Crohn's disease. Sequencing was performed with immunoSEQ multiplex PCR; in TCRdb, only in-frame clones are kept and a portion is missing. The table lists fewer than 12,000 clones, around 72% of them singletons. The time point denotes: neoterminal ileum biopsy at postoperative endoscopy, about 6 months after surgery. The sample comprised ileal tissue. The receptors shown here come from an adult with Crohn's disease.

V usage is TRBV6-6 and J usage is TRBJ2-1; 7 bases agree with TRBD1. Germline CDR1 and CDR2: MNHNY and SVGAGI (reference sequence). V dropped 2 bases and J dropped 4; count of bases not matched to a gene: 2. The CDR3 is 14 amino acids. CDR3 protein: CASSYGGQYNEQFF. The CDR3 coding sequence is TGTGCCAGCAGTTACGGGGGACAGTACAATGAGCAGTTCTTC.

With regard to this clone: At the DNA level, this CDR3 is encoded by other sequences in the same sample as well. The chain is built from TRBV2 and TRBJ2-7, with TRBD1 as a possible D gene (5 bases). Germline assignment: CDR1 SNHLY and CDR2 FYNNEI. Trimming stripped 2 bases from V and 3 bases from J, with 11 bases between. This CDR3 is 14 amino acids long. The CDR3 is CASSERGRVYEQYF. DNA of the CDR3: TGTGCCAGCAGTGAAAGGGGCAGGGTCTACGAGCAGTACTTC.

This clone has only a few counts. The chain's CDR3 is CATSAGGTYNEQFF. The CDR3 DNA reads TGTGCCACCTCAGCGGGGGGAACCTACAATGAGCAGTTCTTC. V usage is TRBV6-6 and J usage is TRBJ2-1, with 9 nucleotides matching TRBD2. Germline lookup yields CDR1 MNHNY and CDR2 SVGAGI (reference sequence). The CDR3 contains 14 residues. V lost 10 bases to trimming and J lost 2 bases; unmatched junction nucleotides: 6.

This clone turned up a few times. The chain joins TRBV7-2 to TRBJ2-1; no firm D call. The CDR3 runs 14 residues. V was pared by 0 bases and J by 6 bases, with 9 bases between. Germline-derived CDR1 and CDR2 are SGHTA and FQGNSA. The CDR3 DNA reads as TGTGCCAGCAGCTTAGCCCCAGCTAGCAATGAGCAGTTCTTC. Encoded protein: CASSLAPASNEQFF. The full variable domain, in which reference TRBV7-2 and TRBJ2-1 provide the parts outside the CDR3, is GAGVSQSPSNKVTEKGKDVELRCDPISGHTALYWYRQSLGQGLEFLIYFQGNSAPDKSGLPSDRFSAERTGGSVSTLTIQRTQQEDSAVYLCASSLAPASNEQFFGPGTRLTVL.

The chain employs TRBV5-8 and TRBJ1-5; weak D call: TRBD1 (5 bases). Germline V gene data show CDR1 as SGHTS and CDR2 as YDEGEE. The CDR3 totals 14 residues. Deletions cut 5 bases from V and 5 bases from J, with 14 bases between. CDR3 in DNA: TGTGCCAGCAGTCCGGGGGTGGGTGATCAGCCCCAGCATTTT. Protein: CASSPGVGDQPQHF.

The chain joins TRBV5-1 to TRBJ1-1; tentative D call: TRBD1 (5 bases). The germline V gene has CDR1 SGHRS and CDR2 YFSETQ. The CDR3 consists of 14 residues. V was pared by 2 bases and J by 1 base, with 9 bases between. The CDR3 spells CASSFQGTNTEAFF. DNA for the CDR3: TGCGCCAGCAGCTTTCAGGGAACGAACACTGAAGCTTTCTTT.

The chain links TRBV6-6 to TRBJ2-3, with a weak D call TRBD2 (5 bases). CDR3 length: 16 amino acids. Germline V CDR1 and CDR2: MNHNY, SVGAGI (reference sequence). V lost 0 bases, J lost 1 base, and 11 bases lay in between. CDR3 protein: CASSYSGARGTDTQYF. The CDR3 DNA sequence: TGTGCCAGCAGTTACTCGGGAGCGAGAGGCACAGATACGCAGTATTTT.

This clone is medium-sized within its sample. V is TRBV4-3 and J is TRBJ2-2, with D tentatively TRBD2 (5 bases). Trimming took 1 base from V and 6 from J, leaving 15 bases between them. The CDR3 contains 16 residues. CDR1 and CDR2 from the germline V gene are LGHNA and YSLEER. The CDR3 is CASSQGGEGPAGELFF. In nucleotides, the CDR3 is TGCGCCAGCAGCCAAGGGGGAGAGGGCCCCGCCGGGGAGCTGTTTTTT.

The CDR3 nucleotides read TGTGCCAGCAGCTTAGATTATCTTCAGGGGAGGGATGAGCAGTTCTTC. As protein: CASSLDYLQGRDEQFF. The genes are TRBV11-2 and TRBJ2-1; weak D call: TRBD2 (7 bases). Trimming removed 0 bases at V and 8 bases at J, with 17 bases between. The CDR3 is 16 amino acids. CDR1 is SGHAT and CDR2 is FQNNGV in the germline V gene.

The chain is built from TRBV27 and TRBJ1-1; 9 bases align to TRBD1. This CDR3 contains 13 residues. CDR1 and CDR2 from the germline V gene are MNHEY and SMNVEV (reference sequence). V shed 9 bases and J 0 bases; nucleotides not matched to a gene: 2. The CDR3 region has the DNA TGTGCCAGTCGGGACAGGGTGAACACTGAAGCTTTCTTT. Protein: CASRDRVNTEAFF.

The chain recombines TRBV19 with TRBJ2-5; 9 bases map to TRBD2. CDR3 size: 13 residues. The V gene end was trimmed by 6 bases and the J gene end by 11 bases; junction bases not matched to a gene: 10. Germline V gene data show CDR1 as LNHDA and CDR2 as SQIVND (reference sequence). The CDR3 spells CASSLSGGLEQYF. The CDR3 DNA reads TGTGCCAGTAGCCTTAGCGGGGGCCTAGAGCAGTACTTC.

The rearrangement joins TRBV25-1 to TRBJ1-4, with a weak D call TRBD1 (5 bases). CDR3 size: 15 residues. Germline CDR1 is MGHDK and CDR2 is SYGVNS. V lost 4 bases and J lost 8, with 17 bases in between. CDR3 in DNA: TGTGCCAGCAGTGCTCGCCAGGGATTCAAAGAAAAACTGTTTTTT. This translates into CASSARQGFKEKLFF.

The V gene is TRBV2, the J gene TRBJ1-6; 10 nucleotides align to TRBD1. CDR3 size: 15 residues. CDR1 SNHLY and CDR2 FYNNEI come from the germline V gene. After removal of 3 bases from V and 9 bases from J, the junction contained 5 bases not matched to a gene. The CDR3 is CASSDMGQGSSPLHF. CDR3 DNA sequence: TGTGCCAGCAGTGATATGGGACAGGGGAGTTCACCCCTCCACTTT.